This passage covers 29 T cell receptor beta chains from one sample sequenced in a study of tumor-infiltrating lymphocytes in primary liver carcinoma. Out of unsorted whole blood came the blood RNA, and germline DNA was extracted as well. From 500 ng of total RNA, TCR beta-specific cDNA was reverse-transcribed using a constant-region primer. Libraries for TCR beta were built through three nested multiplex PCR rounds, which together made up a slightly modified ARM-PCR procedure. The first two PCR rounds, nine to ten cycles each, used TRBV1-TRBV30 forward primers and a C-beta reverse primer. TCRdb reanalysed the multiplex PCR reads using MiXCR and keeps one entry per CDR3 protein. The sample holds under 200,000 distinct CDR3 sequences, about 65% seen once. The sample was peripheral blood. The receptors here all came from a woman aged 60-75 years with primary liver carcinoma and hepatitis B virus infection.

The CDR3 DNA sequence: TGTGCCAGCAGCTACGCTAGCGGTTACGAGCAGTACTTC. It is translated as CASSYASGYEQYF. The chain joins TRBV6-5 to TRBJ2-7, with TRBD2 matching over 7 bases. Germline-derived CDR1 and CDR2 are MNHEY and SVGAGI. V shed 6 bases and J 4 bases; nucleotides not matched to a gene: 6. The CDR3 is 13 residues long.

The chain has TRBV11-2 and TRBJ2-2; D is possibly TRBD2 (6 bases). From germline, CDR1 is SGHAT and CDR2 FQNNGV. V lost 7 bases and J lost 8, with 14 bases in between. The CDR3 spans 13 residues. CDR3 sequence: CASNLDGTGELFF. In nucleotides, the CDR3 is TGTGCCAGCAACCTAGATGGGACTGGGGAGCTGTTTTTT.

This clonotype occurred a few times. A single base separates this from a much larger clone, so it may be a read error. V and J are TRBV6-5 and TRBJ1-2, with D possibly being TRBD1 (5 bases). Trimming stripped 5 bases from V and 4 bases from J, with 14 bases between. Germline-derived CDR1 and CDR2 are MNHEY and SVGAGI. The length of the CDR3 is 14 residues. CDR3 nucleotide sequence: TGTGCCAGCAGTCCCGTCGGACACATCTATGGCTACACCTTC. It encodes CASSPVGHIYGYTF.

With regard to this clonotype: A much more abundant neighbour one base away suggests this may be a read error. The chain has TRBV5-6 and TRBJ2-3; D not resolved. CDR1 and CDR2 from the germline V gene are SGHDT and YYEEEE. CDR3 length: 13 amino acids. This CDR3 reads CASGFESTDTQYF. CDR3 sequence (DNA): TGTGCCAGCGGCTTTGAAAGCACAGATACGCAGTATTTT. The variable domain in full, with the rest retrieved from reference TRBV5-6 and TRBJ2-3, is DAGVTQSPTHLIKTRGQQVTLRCSPKSGHDTVSWYQQALGQGPQFIFQYYEEEERQRGNFPDRFSGHQFPNYSSELNVNALLLGDSALYLCASGFESTDTQYFGPGTRLTVL.

For this clonotype: This may be a read error: a much more frequent sequence differs by one nucleotide. This chain uses TRBV7-9 with TRBJ2-7; TRBD2 might be the D (5 bases). Per the germline V gene, CDR1 is SEHNR and CDR2 is FQNEAQ (reference sequence). This CDR3 has 12 residues. CDR3 amino acids: CANSLEGGEQYF. The CDR3 DNA sequence: TGTGCCAACAGCTTAGAGGGCGGCGAGCAGTACTTC. The complete variable domain, with remaining parts taken from reference TRBV7-9 and TRBJ2-7, reads DTGVSQNPRHKITKRGQNVTFRCDPISEHNRLYWYRQTLGQGPEFLTYFQNEAQLEKSRLLSDRFSAERPKGSFSTLEIQRTEQGDSAMYLCANSLEGGEQYFGPGTRLTVT.

The chain has TRBV28 and TRBJ2-5; TRBD2 aligns across 7 bases. This CDR3 has 14 residues. CDR1 and CDR2 (germline): MDHEN, SYDVKM. V was pared by 6 bases and J by 1 base, with 5 bases of the junction left unmatched. The CDR3 DNA reads TGTGCCAGCAGAATCGGACTAGGCCAAGAGACCCAGTACTTC. It specifies CASRIGLGQETQYF.

The V gene is TRBV11-2, the J gene TRBJ2-1; 7 bases match TRBD1. From germline, CDR1 is SGHAT and CDR2 FQNNGV. The CDR3 runs to 13 residues. Losses at the gene ends were 8 bases for V and 8 bases for J; bases not matched to a gene: 9. The chain's CDR3 is CASRLDRAHEQFF. CDR3 DNA sequence: TGTGCCAGCCGCCTTGACAGGGCGCATGAGCAGTTCTTC. Filled out from reference TRBV11-2 and TRBJ2-1, the complete variable domain reads EAGVAQSPRYKIIEKRQSVAFWCNPISGHATLYWYQQILGQGPKLLIQFQNNGVVDDSQLPKDRFSAERLKGVDSTLKIQPAKLEDSAVYLCASRLDRAHEQFFGPGTRLTVL.

About this clonotype: A much bigger clone sits one base away, suggesting this may be a read error. The chain employs TRBV10-2 and TRBJ2-3; D not certain. The CDR3 covers 16 residues. The germline gives CDR1 WSHSY, CDR2 SAAADI. The CDR3 DNA follows: TGCACCAGCAGTGAGTCGTCGCAGTCCATCACAGATACGCAGTATTTT. It codes for CTSSESSQSITDTQYF.

This clonotype occurred a few times. The chain couples TRBV6-1 to TRBJ1-1, with 8 bases aligning to TRBD1. The CDR3 totals 15 residues. V shed 3 bases, J shed 4 bases, and the junction held 7 bases outside the gene matches. The germline V gene encodes CDR1 MNHNS and CDR2 SASEGT. The CDR3: CASSDRQGRGTEAFF. The CDR3 DNA sequence: TGTGCCAGCAGTGATAGACAGGGGAGGGGCACTGAAGCTTTCTTT.

The chain combines TRBV28 with TRBJ2-3, with TRBD2 as a possible D gene (5 bases). The ends were cut back, 8 bases at V and 0 bases at J, with 12 bases in the middle. The germline gives CDR1 MDHEN, CDR2 SYDVKM. CDR3 length: 14 amino acids. CDR3 loop: CASETGGSTDTQYF. The CDR3 DNA sequence: TGTGCCAGCGAAACTGGCGGGAGCACAGATACGCAGTATTTT.

A word on this clonotype: The junction and the germline gene differ at one end; a read error may be behind it. V usage is TRBV7-8 and J usage is TRBJ2-1, with no clear D. CDR1 SGHVS and CDR2 FQNEAQ come from the germline V gene. This CDR3 comprises 13 residues. CDR3 in DNA: TGTGCCTGCAGCTTAGTAGCCCACAATGAGCGGTTCTTC. Translating it yields CACSLVAHNERFF.

The chain employs TRBV6-6 and TRBJ1-5; possible D gene TRBD1, 5 bases. V was trimmed by 8 bases and J by 3 bases, leaving 17 bases between them. The CDR3 has 15 residues. Germline V gene lookup returns CDR1 MNHNY and CDR2 SVGAGI (reference sequence). This CDR3 is CASCRTPGTNQPQHF. The CDR3 DNA reads as TGTGCCAGCTGTCGAACCCCGGGGACCAATCAGCCCCAGCATTTT.

A note on this clonotype: This clone may be a read error of a much larger clone one base away. The chain joins TRBV30 to TRBJ2-1; 8 nucleotides line up with TRBD2. V was clipped by 0 bases and J by 12 bases; unmatched bases: 13. The V gene's germline CDR1 is GTSNPN and CDR2 SVGIG (reference sequence). There are 15 residues in the CDR3. The CDR3 nucleotides are TGTGCCTGGAGTGTAGGGCCAGCGGGAGCCCCGCGGCAGTTCTTC. This gives the protein CAWSVGPAGAPRQFF. Supplemented by reference TRBV30 and TRBJ2-1, the full variable domain reads SQTIHQWPATLVQPVGSPLSLECTVEGTSNPNLYWYRQAAGRGLQLLFYSVGIGQISSEVPQNLSASRPQDRQFILSSKKLLLSDSGFYLCAWSVGPAGAPRQFFGPGTRLTVL.

This clonotype was observed many times. This chain uses TRBV29-1 with TRBJ1-2, with D possibly being TRBD1 (5 bases). Germline CDR1 SQVTM, CDR2 ANQGSEA. V gave up 2 bases and J gave up 2 bases, with 12 bases separating them. This CDR3 is 14 amino acids long. CDR3 nucleotides: TGCAGCGTTGAACCAGGGTCTGGAAACTATGGCTACACCTTC. Encoded protein: CSVEPGSGNYGYTF.

This clonotype was recorded a few times. V is TRBV29-1 and J is TRBJ1-2, with TRBD1 identical over 7 bases. This CDR3 region has 13 residues. The V and J ends lost 7 bases and 8 bases, in that order; junction bases with no gene match: 13. Germline assignment: CDR1 SQVTM and CDR2 ANQGSEA. The CDR3 here is CSAGGGGEGGYTF. Written as DNA, the CDR3 is TGCAGCGCCGGGGGAGGGGGCGAGGGGGGCTACACCTTC.

Of note for this clonotype: This clone may be a read error of a much larger clone one base away. The chain is built from TRBV4-1 and TRBJ2-3; 10 nucleotides agree with TRBD2. CDR3 length: 19 residues. The germline V gene has CDR1 MGHRA and CDR2 YSYEKL. This CDR3 is CATSLTLVLGAGGPDTQYF. The CDR3 DNA sequence: TGCGCCACCAGCCTTACCTTAGTTTTGGGAGCGGGAGGGCCAGATACGCAGTATTTT.

Details on this clonotype: An end of the junction does not agree with germline; a read error may underlie this. The chain uses TRBV6-5 and TRBJ1-1, with D perhaps matching TRBD1 (6 bases). The CDR3 contains 17 residues. Germline V gene lookup returns CDR1 MNHEY and CDR2 SVGAGI. This CDR3 reads CVSSYPSSTGAVTEAFF. CDR3 DNA: TGTGTCAGCAGTTACCCCTCTTCGACAGGCGCCGTCACTGAAGCTTTCTTT.

Of note for this clonotype: Relative to the germline gene, one junction end is altered; a read error may explain this. This chain joins TRBV5-6 and TRBJ2-7, with D perhaps being TRBD1 or TRBD2 (5 bases each). The CDR3 is 15 residues long. The germline CDR1 and CDR2 sequences are SGHDT and YYEEEE. CDR3 sequence: CASSGTAKSRPEKYF. CDR3 nucleotides: TGTGCCAGCAGTGGGACCGCGAAATCGAGACCCGAGAAGTACTTC. Complete variable domain (other parts from reference TRBV5-6 and TRBJ2-7): DAGVTQSPTHLIKTRGQQVTLRCSPKSGHDTVSWYQQALGQGPQFIFQYYEEEERQRGNFPDRFSGHQFPNYSSELNVNALLLGDSALYLCASSGTAKSRPEKYFGPGTRLTVT.

In this sample, this clonotype turned up once. The rearrangement joins TRBV11-2 to TRBJ2-3, with a possible D match to TRBD1 (6 bases). The V end was cut by 5 bases, the J end by 4 bases, with 13 bases between. Germline lookup yields CDR1 SGHAT and CDR2 FQNNGV. CDR3 size: 14 residues. The CDR3 spells CASSPGQYPDTQYF. The CDR3 DNA reads TGTGCCAGCAGCCCAGGACAGTATCCAGATACGCAGTATTTT.

The CDR3 DNA reads as TGCGCCAGCAGCAGGACCCAGAGACAGGGACAAGAGACCCAGTACTTC. This encodes CASSRTQRQGQETQYF. This chain uses TRBV5-1 with TRBJ2-5; 7 nucleotides align to TRBD1. Unmatched junction bases numbered 11, after V lost 4 bases and J lost 2 bases. Germline V CDR1 and CDR2: SGHRS, YFSETQ. The CDR3 sequence is 16 residues long.

Comments on this clonotype: A read error may produce the germline difference seen at one junction end. The chain carries TRBV11-1 and TRBJ2-7; TRBD1 might be the D (6 bases). This CDR3 region has 15 residues. From germline, CDR1 is SGHAT and CDR2 FQDESV (reference sequence). The CDR3 is CVSSLLTTGSYEQYF. The CDR3 DNA follows: TGTGTCAGCAGCTTACTAACCACAGGGTCCTACGAGCAGTACTTC.

This clonotype occurred many times. The J gene is TRBJ1-2, the V gene TRBV29-1; D is ambiguous. In germline, CDR1 is SQVTM, CDR2 ANQGSEA. CDR3 length: 13 amino acids. Trimming stripped 0 bases from V and 7 bases from J, with 12 bases between. The CDR3 bases are TGCAGCGTTGAAGATGGGAGGTTGCGTGGCTACACCTTC. Its translation is CSVEDGRLRGYTF.

This clonotype appeared a single time. The CDR3 carries no conserved terminal phenylalanine or tryptophan, so it likely arises from a read error. This chain uses TRBV29-1 with TRBJ2-7, with D possibly being TRBD1 (5 bases). The germline V gene encodes CDR1 SQVTM and CDR2 ANQGSEA. The CDR3 runs 13 residues. V gave up 7 bases and J gave up 4 bases, with 17 bases separating them. CDR3: CSASRRTPYEQYL. DNA of the CDR3: TGCAGCGCCTCGAGACGGACACCGTACGAGCAGTACCTC.

As concerns this clonotype: This may be a read error, as it is one base from a much larger clone. The V call is TRBV7-9, the J call TRBJ2-1; tentative D call: TRBD1 (7 bases). The CDR3 covers 15 residues. The germline V gene has CDR1 SEHNR and CDR2 FQNEAQ (reference sequence). The CDR3 region is CVSSLEGARGNEQFF. In DNA, the CDR3 is TGTGTCAGCAGCTTGGAGGGGGCTAGGGGCAATGAGCAGTTCTTC.

With respect to this clonotype: A much larger clone is a single base away; this may be a read error. The V gene is TRBV12-3 or TRBV12-4, the J gene TRBJ2-2; possibly TRBD2 for D (5 bases). This CDR3 spans 14 amino acids. This CDR3 reads CVSRLDYITGELFF. CDR3 nucleotide sequence: TGTGTCAGCAGACTCGACTATATCACCGGGGAGCTGTTTTTT.

A remark on this clonotype: A much more abundant neighbour one base away suggests this may be a read error. The chain carries TRBV14 and TRBJ2-3, with a weak D call TRBD2 (6 bases). Per the germline V gene, CDR1 is SGHDN and CDR2 is FVKESK. This CDR3 is 13 amino acids long. The CDR3 coding sequence is TGTGCCAGCAGCAGGGGACTTTCAGATATGCAGTATTTT. Amino acids: CASSRGLSDMQYF.

A note on this clonotype: A much larger clone sits a single nucleotide away, making a read error possible. The V call is TRBV6-5, the J call TRBJ2-2, with D unresolved. The CDR3 contains 14 residues. From germline, CDR1 is MNHEY and CDR2 SVGAGI. CDR3 coding DNA: TGTGCCAGCAGTTACCCCTCTAACATCGGGGAGCTGTTTTTT. Its protein product is CASSYPSNIGELFF.

Ten or more counts support this clonotype. The rearrangement uses TRBV5-6 and TRBJ1-5; D unclear. The CDR3 contains 14 residues. Germline assignment: CDR1 SGHDT and CDR2 YYEEEE. Trimming left V 2 bases short and J 9 bases short, with 15 bases between. CDR3: CASSLEGWGMPQHF. The CDR3 coding sequence is TGTGCCAGCAGCTTAGAAGGGTGGGGTATGCCCCAGCATTTT. The full variable domain, completed using reference TRBV5-6 and TRBJ1-5, is DAGVTQSPTHLIKTRGQQVTLRCSPKSGHDTVSWYQQALGQGPQFIFQYYEEEERQRGNFPDRFSGHQFPNYSSELNVNALLLGDSALYLCASSLEGWGMPQHFGDGTRLSIL.

On this clonotype itself: The junction and the germline gene differ at one end; a read error may be behind it. The chain carries TRBV18 and TRBJ2-3; D gene ambiguous. The CDR3 has 15 amino acids. Germline V gene lookup returns CDR1 KGHSH and CDR2 LQKENI. The CDR3 bases are TGTGCAAGCTCACCAGATACTCCGATCACAGATAGGCAGTATTTT. Its translation: CASSPDTPITDRQYF.